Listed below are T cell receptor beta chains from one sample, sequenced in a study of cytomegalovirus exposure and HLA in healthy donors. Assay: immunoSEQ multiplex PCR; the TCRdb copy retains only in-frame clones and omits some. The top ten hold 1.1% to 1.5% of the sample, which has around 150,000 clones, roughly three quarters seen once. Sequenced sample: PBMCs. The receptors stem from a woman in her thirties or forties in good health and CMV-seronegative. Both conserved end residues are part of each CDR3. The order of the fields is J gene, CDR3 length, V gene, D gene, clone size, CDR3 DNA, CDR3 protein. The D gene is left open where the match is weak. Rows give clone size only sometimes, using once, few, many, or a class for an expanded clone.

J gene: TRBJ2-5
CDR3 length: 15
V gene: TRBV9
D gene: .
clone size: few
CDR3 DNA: TGTGCCAGCAGCACCGCGGGCCCCCTCGCAGAGACCCAGTACTTC
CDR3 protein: CASSTAGPLAETQYF

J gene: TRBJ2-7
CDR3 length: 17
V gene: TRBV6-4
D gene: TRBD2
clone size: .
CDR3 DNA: TGTGCCAGCAGTGACCCCGGGACTAGCGGGGGGACCTACGAGCAGTACTTC
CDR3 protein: CASSDPGTSGGTYEQYF

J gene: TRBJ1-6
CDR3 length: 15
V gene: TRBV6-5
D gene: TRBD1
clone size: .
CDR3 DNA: TGTGCCAGCAGTTTGGAGGGGGCACCCCTTTCACCCCTCCACTTT
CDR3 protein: CASSLEGAPLSPLHF

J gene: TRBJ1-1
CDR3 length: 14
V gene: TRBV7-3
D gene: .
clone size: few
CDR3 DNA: TGTGCCAGCAGCTTAAGTCCCCTCAACACTGAAGCTTTCTTT
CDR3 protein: CASSLSPLNTEAFF

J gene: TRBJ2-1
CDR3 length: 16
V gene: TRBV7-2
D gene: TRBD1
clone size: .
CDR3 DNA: TGTGCCAGCAGGGGACAGGAGGCCCTTCTACACAATGAGCAGTTCTTC
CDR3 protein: CASRGQEALLHNEQFF

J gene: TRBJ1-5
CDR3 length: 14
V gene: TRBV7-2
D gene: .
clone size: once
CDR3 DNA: TGTGCCAGCAGCGAATCGGGTCTTAATCAGCCCCAGCATTTT
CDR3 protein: CASSESGLNQPQHF

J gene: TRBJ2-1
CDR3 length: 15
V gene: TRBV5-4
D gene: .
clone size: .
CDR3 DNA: TGTGCCAGCAGCTTGGTGGGGGGAGGCTACAATGAGCAGTTCTTC
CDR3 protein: CASSLVGGGYNEQFF

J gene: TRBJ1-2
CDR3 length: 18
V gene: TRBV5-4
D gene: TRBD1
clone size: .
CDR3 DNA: TGTGCCAGCAGCTTGGCCAGCCGGACAGGGGGCGCGAACTATGGCTACACCTTC
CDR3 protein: CASSLASRTGGANYGYTF

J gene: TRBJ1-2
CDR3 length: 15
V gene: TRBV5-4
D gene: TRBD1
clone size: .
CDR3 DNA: TGTGCCAGCAGCTTGGCAAACAGGGGGGAGGAAGGCTACACCTTC
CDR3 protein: CASSLANRGEEGYTF

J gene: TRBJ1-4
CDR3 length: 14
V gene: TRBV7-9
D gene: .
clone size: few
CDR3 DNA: TGTGCCAGCAGCTTTAACAGCCCTAATGAAAAACTGTTTTTT
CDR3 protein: CASSFNSPNEKLFF

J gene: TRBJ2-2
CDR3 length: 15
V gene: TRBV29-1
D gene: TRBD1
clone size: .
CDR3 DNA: TGCAGCGTTGAAGGCTGGGACAGGGGGCCCAGGGAGCTGTTTTTT
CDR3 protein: CSVEGWDRGPRELFF

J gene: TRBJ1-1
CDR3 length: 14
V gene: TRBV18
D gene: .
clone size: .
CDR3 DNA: TGTGCCAGCTCACCGTTAGCGCAAAACACTGAAGCTTTCTTT
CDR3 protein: CASSPLAQNTEAFF

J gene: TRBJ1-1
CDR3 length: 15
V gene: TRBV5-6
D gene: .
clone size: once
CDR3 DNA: TGTGCCAGCAGCCTAAGACCCCAGGCTCACACTGAAGCTTTCTTT
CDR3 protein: CASSLRPQAHTEAFF

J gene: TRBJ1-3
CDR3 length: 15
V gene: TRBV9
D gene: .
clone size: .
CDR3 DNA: TGTGCCAGCAGCGTAGGAAGGGGATCTGGAAACACCATATATTTT
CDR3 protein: CASSVGRGSGNTIYF

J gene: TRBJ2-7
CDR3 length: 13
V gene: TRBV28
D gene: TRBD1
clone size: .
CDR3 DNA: TGTGCCAGCATGGGACAGACGATCTACGAGCAGTACTTC
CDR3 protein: CASMGQTIYEQYF

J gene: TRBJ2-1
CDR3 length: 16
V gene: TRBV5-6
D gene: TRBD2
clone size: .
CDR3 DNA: TGTGCCAGCAGCGGTTGGGCTAGCGGGTTGTACAATGAGCAGTTCTTC
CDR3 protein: CASSGWASGLYNEQFF

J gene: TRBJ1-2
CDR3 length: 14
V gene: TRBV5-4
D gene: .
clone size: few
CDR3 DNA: TGTGCCAGCAGCTTGGCCGGGTTGAGCTATGACTACACCTTC
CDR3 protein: CASSLAGLSYDYTF

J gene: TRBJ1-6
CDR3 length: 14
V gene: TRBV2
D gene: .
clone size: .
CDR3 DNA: TGTGCCAGCACCTTCGACAGGAACAATTCACCCCTCCACTTT
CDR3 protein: CASTFDRNNSPLHF

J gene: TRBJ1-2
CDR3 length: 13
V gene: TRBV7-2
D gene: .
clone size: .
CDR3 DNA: TGTGCCAGCAGCTTAGCAGGGGACTATGGCTACACCTTC
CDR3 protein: CASSLAGDYGYTF

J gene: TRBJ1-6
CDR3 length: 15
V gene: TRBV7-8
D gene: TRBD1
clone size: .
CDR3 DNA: TGTGCCAGCAGCTCCCACGAGGGGGCTCCTTCACCCCTCCACTTT
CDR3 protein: CASSSHEGAPSPLHF

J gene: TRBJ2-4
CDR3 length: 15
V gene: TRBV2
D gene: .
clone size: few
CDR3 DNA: TGTGCCAGCAGTGAGGGGGGGGCGTCCAAAAACATTCAGTACTTC
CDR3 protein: CASSEGGASKNIQYF

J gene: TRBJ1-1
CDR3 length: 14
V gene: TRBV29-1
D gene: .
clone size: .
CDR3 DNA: TGCAGCGTCCACGCCCGGACAGATCCTATTGAAGCTTTCTTT
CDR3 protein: CSVHARTDPIEAFF

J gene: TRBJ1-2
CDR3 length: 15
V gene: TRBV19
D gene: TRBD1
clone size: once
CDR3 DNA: TGTGCCAGTAGTATCCACAGGGGGACGAACTATGGCTACACCTTC
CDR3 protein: CASSIHRGTNYGYTF

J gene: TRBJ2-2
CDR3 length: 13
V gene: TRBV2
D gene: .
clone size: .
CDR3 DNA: TGTGCCAGCTGTATCAGGCCCACCGGGGAGCTGTTTTTT
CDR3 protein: CASCIRPTGELFF

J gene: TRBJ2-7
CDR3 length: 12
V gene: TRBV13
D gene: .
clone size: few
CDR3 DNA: TGTGCCAGCAGCTTTGCGGGCTACGAGCAGTACTTC
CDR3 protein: CASSFAGYEQYF

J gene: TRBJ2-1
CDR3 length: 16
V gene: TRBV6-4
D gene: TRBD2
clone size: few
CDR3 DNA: TGTGCCAGCAGTGACTCAAGCGGGGGGTCCTACAATGAGCAGTTCTTC
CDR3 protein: CASSDSSGGSYNEQFF

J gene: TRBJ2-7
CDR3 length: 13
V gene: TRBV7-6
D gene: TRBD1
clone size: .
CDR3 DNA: TGTGCCAGCAGCTCCCTGACAGGGGGCGAGCAGTACTTC
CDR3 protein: CASSSLTGGEQYF

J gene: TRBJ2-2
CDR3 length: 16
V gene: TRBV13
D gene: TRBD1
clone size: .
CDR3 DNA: TGTGCCAGCAGCTTAGTACAGGGGGTTGACACCGGGGAGCTGTTTTTT
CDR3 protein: CASSLVQGVDTGELFF

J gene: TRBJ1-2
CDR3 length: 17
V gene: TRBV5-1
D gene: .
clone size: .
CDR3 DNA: TGCGCCAGCAGCTTGGAGTTAAGGGGGAACCCGTACTATGGCTACACCTTC
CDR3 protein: CASSLELRGNPYYGYTF

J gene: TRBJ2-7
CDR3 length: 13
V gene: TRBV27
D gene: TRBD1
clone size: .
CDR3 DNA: TGTGCCAGCAGGGCAGGGGGCTACTACGAGCAGTACTTC
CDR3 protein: CASRAGGYYEQYF

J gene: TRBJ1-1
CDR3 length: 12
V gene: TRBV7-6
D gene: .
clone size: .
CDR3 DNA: TGTGCCAGCAGCCCGGAGAGTTCTGAAGCTTTCTTT
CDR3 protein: CASSPESSEAFF

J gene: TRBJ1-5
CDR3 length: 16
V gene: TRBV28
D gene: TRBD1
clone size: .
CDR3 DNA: TGTGCCAGCAGTCCCGGGACAGGGAGGCCCAATCAGCCCCAGCATTTT
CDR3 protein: CASSPGTGRPNQPQHF

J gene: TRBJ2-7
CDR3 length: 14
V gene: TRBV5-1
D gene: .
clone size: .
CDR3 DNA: TGCGCCAGCAGCTTGGCGGGGGTAGACTACGAGCAGTACTTC
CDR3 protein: CASSLAGVDYEQYF

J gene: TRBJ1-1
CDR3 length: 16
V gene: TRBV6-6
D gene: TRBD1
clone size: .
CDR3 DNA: TGTGCCAGCAGCTCCGCTGGACAGGGAGAAGGCACTGAAGCTTTCTTT
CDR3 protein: CASSSAGQGEGTEAFF

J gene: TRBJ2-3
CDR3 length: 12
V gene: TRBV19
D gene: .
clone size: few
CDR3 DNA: TGTGCCAGTAGCCCTAGGACAGATACGCAGTATTTT
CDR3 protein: CASSPRTDTQYF

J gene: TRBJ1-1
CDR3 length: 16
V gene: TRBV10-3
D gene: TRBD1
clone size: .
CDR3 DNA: TGTGCCATCGCGTACGGTCAACAGGGGGCGGACACTGAAGCTTTCTTT
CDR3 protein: CAIAYGQQGADTEAFF

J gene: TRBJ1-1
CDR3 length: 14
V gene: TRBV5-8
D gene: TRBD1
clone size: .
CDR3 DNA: TGTGCCAGCAGGCGGACAGGGGGCCGGACTGAAGCTTTCTTT
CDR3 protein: CASRRTGGRTEAFF

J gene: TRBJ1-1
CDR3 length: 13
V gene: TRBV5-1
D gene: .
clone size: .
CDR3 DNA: TGCGCCAGCAGCAAACCAGGACAGTGTGAAGCTTTCTTT
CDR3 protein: CASSKPGQCEAFF

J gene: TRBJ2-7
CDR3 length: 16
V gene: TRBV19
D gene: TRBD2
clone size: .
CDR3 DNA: TGTGCCAGTAGAGAAGCCCTTAGCGGGGGACCCTACGAGCAGTACTTC
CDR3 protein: CASREALSGGPYEQYF

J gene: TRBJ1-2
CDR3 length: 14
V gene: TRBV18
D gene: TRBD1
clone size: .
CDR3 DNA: TGTGCCAGCTCACCATCGGGACAGCTTTATGGCTACACCTTC
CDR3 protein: CASSPSGQLYGYTF

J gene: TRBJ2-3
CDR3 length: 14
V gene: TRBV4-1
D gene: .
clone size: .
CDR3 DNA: TGCGCCAGCAGCCAAGAGAAGGGGACAGATACGCAGTATTTT
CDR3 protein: CASSQEKGTDTQYF